Listed here are 4 T cell receptor beta chains from one sample, sequenced in a study of blood T cell repertoires in COVID-19. Sequencing used immunoSEQ multiplex PCR; TCRdb keeps in-frame clones, though not all of them. Among about 230,000 clones listed, approximately 83% were seen once. The sample was peripheral blood. The receptors were gathered from a man aged 35-49 years with acute or convalescent COVID-19.

The chain has TRBV6-4 and TRBJ2-3; D unclear. The CDR3 contains 12 residues. V lost 11 bases and J 7 bases, leaving 16 bases between the germline ends. Germline CDR1 and CDR2: MRHNA and SNTAGT. CDR3 amino acids: CASPRSLYTQYF. In nucleotides, the CDR3 is TGTGCCTCTCCTCGGTCCCTGTATACGCAGTATTTT.

The chain uses TRBV12-5 and TRBJ2-3, with TRBD2 as a possible D gene (5 bases). CDR3 length equals 12 residues. Germline V gene lookup returns CDR1 LGHNT and CDR2 FRNRAP. The V end lost 7 bases, the J end lost 5 bases, and 10 bases lay between the germline ends. This chain's CDR3 is CASAPEGDTQYF. The CDR3 DNA reads as TGTGCTAGTGCACCAGAGGGAGATACGCAGTATTTT. The full variable domain, completed using reference TRBV12-5 and TRBJ2-3, is DARVTQTPRHKVTEMGQEVTMRCQPILGHNTVFWYRQTMMQGLELLAYFRNRAPLDDSGMPKDRFSAEMPDATLATLKIQPSEPRDSAVYFCASAPEGDTQYFGPGTRLTVL.

V usage is TRBV19 and J usage is TRBJ2-7, with D hard to call. CDR1 LNHDA and CDR2 SQIVND come from the germline V gene (reference sequence). CDR3 length: 13 amino acids. Deletions cut 0 bases from V and 6 bases from J, with 9 bases between. For the CDR3, the DNA is TGTGCCAGTAGTATAGAATGGCAGGCCGAGCAGTACTTC. It yields the protein CASSIEWQAEQYF.

The chain carries TRBV5-1 and TRBJ2-7; the match to TRBD2 covers 8 bases. The CDR3 is 16 amino acids. The J segment lost 0 bases and the V segment lost 7 bases, leaving 12 bases of the junction unmatched. CDR1 is SGHRS and CDR2 is YFSETQ in the germline V gene. This CDR3 is CASAPGGSLSSYEQYF. The CDR3 DNA reads as TGCGCCAGCGCGCCGGGGGGGAGTCTGAGCTCCTACGAGCAGTACTTC. The full variable domain, its missing parts supplied by reference TRBV5-1 and TRBJ2-7, is KAGVTQTPRYLIKTRGQQVTLSCSPISGHRSVSWYQQTPGQGLQFLFEYFSETQRNKGNFPGRFSGRQFSNSRSEMNVSTLELGDSALYLCASAPGGSLSSYEQYFGPGTRLTVT.